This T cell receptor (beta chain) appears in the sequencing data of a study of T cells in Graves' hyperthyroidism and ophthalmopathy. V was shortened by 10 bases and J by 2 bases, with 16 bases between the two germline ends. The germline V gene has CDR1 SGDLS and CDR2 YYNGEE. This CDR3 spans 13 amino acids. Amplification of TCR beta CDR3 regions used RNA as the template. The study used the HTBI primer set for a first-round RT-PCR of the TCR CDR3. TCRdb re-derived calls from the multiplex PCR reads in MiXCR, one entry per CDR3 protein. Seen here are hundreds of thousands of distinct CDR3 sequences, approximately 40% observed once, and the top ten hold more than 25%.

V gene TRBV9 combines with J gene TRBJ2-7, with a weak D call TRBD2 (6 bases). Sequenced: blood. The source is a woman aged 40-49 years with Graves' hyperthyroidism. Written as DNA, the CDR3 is TGTGCCGGCAACGGGACTGTAGCCTACGAGCAGTACTTC. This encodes CAGNGTVAYEQYF.